Listed below are T cell receptor beta chains from one sample, sequenced in a study of T-cell memory formation after mild COVID-19. TCRdb re-called the 5' RACE reads through MiXCR, storing one row per CDR3 protein. The data show about 470,000 distinct CDR3 sequences, 20% to 25% seen once. The sample consisted of PBMCs or a T cell subset sorted from them (not recorded which). All receptors derive from an adult woman who had mild COVID-19 (a few samples of this study predate the infection). Cell type and time point are not known. CDR3s leave out the opening cysteine and the closing phenylalanine or tryptophan. Each record gives: V gene, CDR3 protein.

>TRBV12-3/TRBV12-4
ASSPQSAQETQY
>TRBV5-1
ASSFGGTGLIYYGYT
>TRBV7-9
ASSPPDSPQH
>TRBV20-1
SARRSLAGGQETQY
>TRBV5-6
ASSSRWGSPQH
>TRBV20-1
SAPPGGGYNSPLH
>TRBV7-3
ASSLTRPSEQF
>TRBV12-3/TRBV12-4
ASRLGGVGTGELF
>TRBV12-3/TRBV12-4
ASGAGQGWYGYT
>TRBV7-9
ASSYDRDQPQH